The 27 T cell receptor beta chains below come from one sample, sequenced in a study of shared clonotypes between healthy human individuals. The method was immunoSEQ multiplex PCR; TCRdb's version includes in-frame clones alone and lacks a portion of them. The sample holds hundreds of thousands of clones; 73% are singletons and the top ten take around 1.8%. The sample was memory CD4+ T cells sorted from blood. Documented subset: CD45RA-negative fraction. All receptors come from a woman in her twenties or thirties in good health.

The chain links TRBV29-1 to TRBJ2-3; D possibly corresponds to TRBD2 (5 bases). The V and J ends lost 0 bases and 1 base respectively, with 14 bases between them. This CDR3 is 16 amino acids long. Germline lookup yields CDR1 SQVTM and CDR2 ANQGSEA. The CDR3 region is CSVEDSEETRTDTQYF. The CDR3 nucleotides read TGCAGCGTTGAAGATTCGGAGGAGACCCGCACAGATACGCAGTATTTT.

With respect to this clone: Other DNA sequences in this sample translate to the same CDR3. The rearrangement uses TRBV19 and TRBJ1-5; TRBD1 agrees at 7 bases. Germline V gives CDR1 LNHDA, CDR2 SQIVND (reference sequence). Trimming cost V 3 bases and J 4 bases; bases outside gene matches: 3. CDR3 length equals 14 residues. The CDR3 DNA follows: TGTGCCAGTAGTATGGGACAGCTAAATCAGCCCCAGCATTTT. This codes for CASSMGQLNQPQHF.

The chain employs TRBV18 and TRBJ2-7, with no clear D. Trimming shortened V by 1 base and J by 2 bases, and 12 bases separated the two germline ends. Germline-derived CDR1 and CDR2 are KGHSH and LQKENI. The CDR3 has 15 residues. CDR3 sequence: CASSPRHPEAYEQYF. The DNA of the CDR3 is TGTGCCAGCTCACCACGCCACCCCGAGGCCTACGAGCAGTACTTC.

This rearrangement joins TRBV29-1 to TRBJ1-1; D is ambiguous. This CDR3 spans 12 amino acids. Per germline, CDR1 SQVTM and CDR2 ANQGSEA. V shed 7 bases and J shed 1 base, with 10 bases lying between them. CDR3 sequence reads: CSAAQSNTEAFF. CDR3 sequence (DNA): TGCAGCGCAGCTCAGTCGAACACTGAAGCTTTCTTT.

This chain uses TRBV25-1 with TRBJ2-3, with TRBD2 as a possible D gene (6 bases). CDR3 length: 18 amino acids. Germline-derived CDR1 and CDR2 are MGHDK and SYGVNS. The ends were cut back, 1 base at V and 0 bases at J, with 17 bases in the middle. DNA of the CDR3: TGTGCCAGCAGTGAATGGGGGGTTTTTCGGAACAGCACAGATACGCAGTATTTT. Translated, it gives CASSEWGVFRNSTDTQYF.

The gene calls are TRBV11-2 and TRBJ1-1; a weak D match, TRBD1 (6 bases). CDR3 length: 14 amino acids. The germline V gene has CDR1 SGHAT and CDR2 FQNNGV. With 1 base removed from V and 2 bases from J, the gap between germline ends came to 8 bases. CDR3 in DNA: TGTGCCAGCAGCTTAGCGGGACAAAACACTGAAGCTTTCTTT. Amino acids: CASSLAGQNTEAFF. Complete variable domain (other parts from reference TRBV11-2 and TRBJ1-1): EAGVAQSPRYKIIEKRQSVAFWCNPISGHATLYWYQQILGQGPKLLIQFQNNGVVDDSQLPKDRFSAERLKGVDSTLKIQPAKLEDSAVYLCASSLAGQNTEAFFGQGTRLTVV.

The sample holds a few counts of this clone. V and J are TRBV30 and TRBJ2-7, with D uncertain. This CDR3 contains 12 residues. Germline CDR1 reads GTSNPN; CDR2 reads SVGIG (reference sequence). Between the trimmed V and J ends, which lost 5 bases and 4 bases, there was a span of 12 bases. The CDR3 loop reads CAWSLTEYEQYF. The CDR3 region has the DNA TGTGCCTGGTCTCTGACTGAATACGAGCAGTACTTC.

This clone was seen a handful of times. Written as DNA, the CDR3 is TGCGCAGGAGGGAGGGGAAGCGTGGAAAAACTGTTTTTT. Translated: CAGGRGSVEKLFF. J is TRBJ1-4 and V is TRBV10-2; TRBD1 might be the D (5 bases). CDR1 and CDR2 (germline): WSHSY, SAAADI. This CDR3 contains 13 residues.

The CDR3 region has the DNA TGTGCCAGCAGCTTAATTAGGACGGAGGGACATGGCTACACCTTC. It yields the protein CASSLIRTEGHGYTF. The chain links TRBV11-2 to TRBJ1-2, with D tentatively TRBD1 (5 bases). Germline V gives CDR1 SGHAT, CDR2 FQNNGV. This CDR3 has 15 amino acids. V was clipped by 2 bases and J by 6 bases, with 16 bases between them.

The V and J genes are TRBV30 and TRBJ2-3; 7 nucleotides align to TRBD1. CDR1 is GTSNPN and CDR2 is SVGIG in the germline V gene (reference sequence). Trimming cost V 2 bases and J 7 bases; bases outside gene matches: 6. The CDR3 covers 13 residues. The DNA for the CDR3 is TGTGCCTGGAGTACAGGGGATGTAAATACGCAGTATTTT. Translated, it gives CAWSTGDVNTQYF.

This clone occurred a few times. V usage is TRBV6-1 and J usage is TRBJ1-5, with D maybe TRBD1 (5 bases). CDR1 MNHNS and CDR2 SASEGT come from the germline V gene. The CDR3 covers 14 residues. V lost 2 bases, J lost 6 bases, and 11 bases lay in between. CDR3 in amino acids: CASSEWAGRQPQHF. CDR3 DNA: TGTGCCAGCAGTGAATGGGCAGGGCGTCAGCCCCAGCATTTT.

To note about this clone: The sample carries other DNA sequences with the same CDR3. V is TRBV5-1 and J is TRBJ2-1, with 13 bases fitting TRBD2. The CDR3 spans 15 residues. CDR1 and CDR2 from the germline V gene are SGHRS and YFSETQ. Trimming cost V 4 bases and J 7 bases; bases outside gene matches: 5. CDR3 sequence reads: CASSPGLAGTNEQFF. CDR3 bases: TGCGCCAGCAGCCCGGGACTAGCGGGAACGAATGAGCAGTTCTTC.

The CDR3 is CASGQGTPEGEQYF. The CDR3 DNA sequence: TGTGCCAGCGGGCAAGGGACACCGGAGGGCGAGCAGTACTTC. The chain couples TRBV28 to TRBJ2-7, with D possibly called TRBD1 or TRBD2 (6 bases each). The germline CDR1 and CDR2 sequences are MDHEN and SYDVKM. With 8 bases removed from V and 6 bases from J, the gap between germline ends came to 20 bases. The CDR3 has 14 residues.

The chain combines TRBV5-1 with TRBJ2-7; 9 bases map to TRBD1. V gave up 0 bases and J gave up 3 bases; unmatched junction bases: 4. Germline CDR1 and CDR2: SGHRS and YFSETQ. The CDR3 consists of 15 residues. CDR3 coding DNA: TGCGCCAGCAGCTTGGGGACAGGGGCCCGCTACGAGCAGTACTTC. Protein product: CASSLGTGARYEQYF.

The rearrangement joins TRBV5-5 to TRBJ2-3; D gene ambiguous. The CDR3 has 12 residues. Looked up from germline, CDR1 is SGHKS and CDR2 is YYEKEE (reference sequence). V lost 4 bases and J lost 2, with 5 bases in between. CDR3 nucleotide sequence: TGTGCCAGCAGCCCACCCACAGATACGCAGTATTTT. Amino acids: CASSPPTDTQYF.

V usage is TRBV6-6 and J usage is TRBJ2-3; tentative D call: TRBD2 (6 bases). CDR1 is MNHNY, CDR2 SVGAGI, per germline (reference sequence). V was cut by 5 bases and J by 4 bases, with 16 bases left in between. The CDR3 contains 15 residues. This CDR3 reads CASSPTGGEADTQYF. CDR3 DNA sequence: TGTGCCAGCAGTCCGACTGGCGGGGAGGCAGATACGCAGTATTTT.

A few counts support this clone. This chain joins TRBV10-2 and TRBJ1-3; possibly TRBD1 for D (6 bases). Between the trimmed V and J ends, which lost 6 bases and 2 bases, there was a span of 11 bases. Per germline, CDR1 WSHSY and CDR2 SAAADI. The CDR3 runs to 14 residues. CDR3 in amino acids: CASSTGTTGNTIYF. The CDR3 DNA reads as TGCGCCAGCAGCACCGGGACAACTGGAAACACCATATATTTT.

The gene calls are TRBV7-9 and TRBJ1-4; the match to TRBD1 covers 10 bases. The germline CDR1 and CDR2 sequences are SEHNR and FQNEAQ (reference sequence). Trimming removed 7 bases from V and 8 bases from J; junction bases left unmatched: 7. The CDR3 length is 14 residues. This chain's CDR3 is CASTDQTGGEKLFF. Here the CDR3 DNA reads TGTGCCAGCACGGACCAGACAGGGGGCGAAAAACTGTTTTTT.

This CDR3 is CASSSRQDTEAFF. The CDR3 nucleotides read TGTGCCAGCAGCTCAAGACAGGACACTGAAGCTTTCTTT. The chain employs TRBV7-9 and TRBJ1-1; D perhaps matches TRBD1 (6 bases). Germline assignment: CDR1 SEHNR and CDR2 FQNEAQ (reference sequence). This CDR3 is built from 13 residues. With 4 bases removed from V and 3 bases from J, the gap between germline ends came to 9 bases.

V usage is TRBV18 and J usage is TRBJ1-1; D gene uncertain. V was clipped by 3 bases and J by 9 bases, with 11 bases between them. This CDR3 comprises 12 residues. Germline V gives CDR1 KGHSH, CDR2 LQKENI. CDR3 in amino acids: CASSPGLPQAFF. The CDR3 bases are TGTGCCAGCTCACCGGGCCTACCTCAAGCTTTCTTT.

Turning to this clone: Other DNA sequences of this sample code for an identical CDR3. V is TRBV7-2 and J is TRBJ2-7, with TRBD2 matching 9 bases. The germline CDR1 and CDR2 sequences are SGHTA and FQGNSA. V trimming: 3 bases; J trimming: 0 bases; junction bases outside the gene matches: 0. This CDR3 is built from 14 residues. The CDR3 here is CASSFSGSSYEQYF. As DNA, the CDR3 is TGTGCCAGCAGCTTTAGCGGGAGCTCCTACGAGCAGTACTTC.

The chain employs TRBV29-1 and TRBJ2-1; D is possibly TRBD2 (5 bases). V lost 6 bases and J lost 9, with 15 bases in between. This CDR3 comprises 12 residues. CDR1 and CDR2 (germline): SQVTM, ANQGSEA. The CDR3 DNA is TGCAGCGTCGAACCGTATGGGAGTGAGCAGTTCTTC. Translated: CSVEPYGSEQFF.

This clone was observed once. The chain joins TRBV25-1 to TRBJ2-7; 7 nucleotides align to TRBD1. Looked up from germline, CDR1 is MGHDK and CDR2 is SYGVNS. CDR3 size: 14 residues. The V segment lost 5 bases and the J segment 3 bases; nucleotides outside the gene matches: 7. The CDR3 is CASSTTGAGYEQYF. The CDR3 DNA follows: TGTGCCAGCAGTACTACAGGGGCGGGCTACGAGCAGTACTTC.

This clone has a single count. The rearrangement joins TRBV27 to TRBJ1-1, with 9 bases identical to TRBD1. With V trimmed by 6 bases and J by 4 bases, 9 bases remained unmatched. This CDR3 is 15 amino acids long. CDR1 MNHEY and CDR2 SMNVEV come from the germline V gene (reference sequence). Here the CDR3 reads CASRRTGAGGTEAFF. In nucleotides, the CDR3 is TGTGCCAGCAGGAGGACAGGGGCAGGGGGCACTGAAGCTTTCTTT.

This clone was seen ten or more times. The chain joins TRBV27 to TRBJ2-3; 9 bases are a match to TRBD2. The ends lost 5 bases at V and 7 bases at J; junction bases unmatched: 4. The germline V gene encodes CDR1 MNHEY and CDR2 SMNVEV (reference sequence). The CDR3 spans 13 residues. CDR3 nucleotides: TGTGCCAGCAGTCTAGCGGGAACTAATACGCAGTATTTT. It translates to CASSLAGTNTQYF.

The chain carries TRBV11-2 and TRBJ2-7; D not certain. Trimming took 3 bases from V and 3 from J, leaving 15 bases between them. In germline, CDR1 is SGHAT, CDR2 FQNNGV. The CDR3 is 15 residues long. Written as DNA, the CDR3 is TGTGCCAGCAGCTTCCACACGGATCGGAGCTACGAGCAGTACTTC. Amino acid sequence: CASSFHTDRSYEQYF.

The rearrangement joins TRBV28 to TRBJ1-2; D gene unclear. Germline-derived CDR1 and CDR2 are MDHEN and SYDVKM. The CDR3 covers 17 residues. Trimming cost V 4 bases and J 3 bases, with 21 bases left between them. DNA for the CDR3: TGTGCCAGCAGTTCTGATATATGGACGGAGGCCTACTATGGCTACACCTTC. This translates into CASSSDIWTEAYYGYTF.